Shown below are 22 T cell receptor beta chains from a single sample sequenced in a study of blood T cell repertoires in COVID-19. Assay used: immunoSEQ multiplex PCR; TCRdb lists only in-frame clones, some missing. The repertoire includes about 110,000 clones, 82% of them detected once, and approximately 15% sits in the top ten. The material sequenced was peripheral blood. The receptors were sampled from a woman aged 80 or over with acute or convalescent COVID-19.

The J gene is TRBJ2-1, the V gene TRBV7-2; perhaps TRBD2 as D (5 bases). Germline CDR1 and CDR2: SGHTA and FQGNSA. The CDR3 spans 15 residues. V was pared by 2 bases and J by 5 bases, with 13 bases between. CDR3 nucleotides: TGTGCCAGCAGCTTAAACGGGGTAACAAACAATGAGCAGTTCTTC. Translation gives CASSLNGVTNNEQFF.

The chain is built from TRBV28 and TRBJ1-3; D is uncertain. This CDR3 spans 12 amino acids. Germline CDR1 reads MDHEN; CDR2 reads SYDVKM. Trimming pared 6 bases from V and 8 bases from J, leaving 11 bases between. The CDR3 nucleotides are TGTGCCAGCAGGGGCTCCGTGGACACCATATATTTT. Translating it yields CASRGSVDTIYF.

The chain couples TRBV18 to TRBJ2-2, with D unresolved. V was cut by 6 bases and J by 1 base, with 9 bases left in between. This CDR3 region has 14 residues. Germline loops: CDR1 KGHSH, CDR2 LQKENI. The CDR3 DNA reads TGTGCCAGCTCCTGGCAGTGGAACACCGGGGAGCTGTTTTTT. Amino acids: CASSWQWNTGELFF.

The rearrangement uses TRBV20-1 and TRBJ2-3; D is possibly TRBD1 (7 bases). CDR1 DFQATT and CDR2 SNEGSKA come from the germline V gene (reference sequence). The germline V and J ends were trimmed by 3 bases and 2 bases, with 15 bases remaining between them. The CDR3 has 15 residues. This CDR3 reads CSASNQGGNTDTQYF. Here the CDR3 DNA reads TGCAGTGCTAGTAATCAGGGGGGAAACACAGATACGCAGTATTTT.

V and J are TRBV6-5 and TRBJ1-1; 9 nucleotides agree with TRBD1. V shed 0 bases, J shed 11 bases, and the junction held 4 bases outside the gene matches. The germline V gene has CDR1 MNHEY and CDR2 SVGAGI. This CDR3 region has 13 residues. The CDR3 region is CASSYSGTGYAFF. DNA for the CDR3: TGTGCCAGCAGTTACTCGGGGACAGGGTATGCTTTCTTT.

This sequence joins TRBV7-2 and TRBJ2-5, with a tentative D call TRBD2 (5 bases). The CDR3 loop spans 13 amino acids. The V gene's germline CDR1 is SGHTA and CDR2 FQGNSA. The germline V and J ends were trimmed by 5 bases and 0 bases, with 7 bases remaining between them. CDR3 bases: TGTGCCAGCAGCCCGGACTACCAAGAGACCCAGTACTTC. Encoded protein: CASSPDYQETQYF.

The rearrangement uses TRBV6-5 and TRBJ2-3; 12 nucleotides agree with TRBD2. J gave up 4 bases and V 10 bases, and 3 bases lay outside the gene matches. Germline V lookup: CDR1 MNHEY, CDR2 SVGAGI. This CDR3 region has 13 residues. For the CDR3, the DNA is TGTGCCACTAGCGGGAGGGTCTCAGATACGCAGTATTTT. Translated: CATSGRVSDTQYF.

The chain combines TRBV7-2 with TRBJ2-3, with D perhaps TRBD2 (5 bases). Trimming cost V 6 bases and J 1 base, with 11 bases left between them. Germline V gene lookup returns CDR1 SGHTA and CDR2 FQGNSA. The CDR3 has 14 amino acids. The CDR3 spells CASRLFGGTDTQYF. The CDR3 DNA reads as TGTGCCAGCAGGCTATTCGGGGGCACAGATACGCAGTATTTT. Full variable domain (remainder filled in from reference TRBV7-2 and TRBJ2-3): GAGVSQSPSNKVTEKGKDVELRCDPISGHTALYWYRQSLGQGLEFLIYFQGNSAPDKSGLPSDRFSAERTGGSVSTLTIQRTQQEDSAVYLCASRLFGGTDTQYFGPGTRLTVL.

The CDR3 coding sequence is TGTGCCAGCAGTTACGGCCCGAACACTGAAGCTTTCTTT. Its translation: CASSYGPNTEAFF. The rearrangement joins TRBV6-5 to TRBJ1-1; D unresolved. CDR1 MNHEY and CDR2 SVGAGI come from the germline V gene. Deletions cut 2 bases from V and 1 base from J, with 5 bases between. The CDR3 contains 13 residues.

The rearrangement joins TRBV24-1 to TRBJ2-2; D gene uncertain. The CDR3 covers 13 residues. Germline values: CDR1 KGHDR, CDR2 SFDVKD. With 2 bases removed from V and 4 bases from J, the gap between germline ends came to 4 bases. The CDR3 here is CATSDSSTGELFF. CDR3 DNA sequence: TGTGCCACCAGTGATTCGTCCACCGGGGAGCTGTTTTTT.

This sequence joins TRBV27 and TRBJ2-7; weak D call: TRBD1 (6 bases). The CDR3 contains 15 residues. Germline V gene data show CDR1 as MNHEY and CDR2 as SMNVEV (reference sequence). Trimming took 6 bases from V and 2 from J, leaving 17 bases between them. This chain's CDR3 is CASSLGARGTYEQYF. DNA for the CDR3: TGTGCCAGCAGCCTAGGGGCCAGGGGTACCTACGAGCAGTACTTC.

This clone showed up just a few times. CDR3 amino acids: CASSLGQGEGYTF. The CDR3 DNA sequence: TGTGCCAGCAGTTTGGGACAGGGAGAGGGCTACACCTTC. The chain recombines TRBV12-3 or TRBV12-4 with TRBJ1-2, with TRBD1 matching over 9 bases. This CDR3 is 13 amino acids long. The junction had 4 bases not matched to a gene; V was cut back by 3 bases and J by 8 bases.

The chain joins TRBV29-1 to TRBJ2-3; tentatively, D is TRBD2 (6 bases). The CDR3 spans 14 residues. Trimming pared 1 base from V and 4 bases from J, leaving 12 bases between. The germline V gene encodes CDR1 SQVTM and CDR2 ANQGSEA. In nucleotides, the CDR3 is TGCAGCGTTGAAGGAGGAACGGGAGCAGATACGCAGTATTTT. Protein: CSVEGGTGADTQYF.

The chain carries TRBV25-1 and TRBJ1-1, with D unresolved. The V and J ends lost 6 bases and 1 base respectively, with 15 bases between them. The CDR3 totals 15 residues. Per germline, CDR1 MGHDK and CDR2 SYGVNS. The CDR3 here is CASSPPKKTNTEAFF. The CDR3 nucleotides are TGTGCCAGCAGCCCCCCTAAGAAAACGAACACTGAAGCTTTCTTT. The whole variable domain, remainder taken from reference TRBV25-1 and TRBJ1-1, is EADIYQTPRYLVIGTGKKITLECSQTMGHDKMYWYQQDPGMELHLIHYSYGVNSTEKGDLSSESTVSRIRTEHFPLTLESARPSHTSQYLCASSPPKKTNTEAFFGQGTRLTVV.

This clone was recorded once. This chain links TRBV27 with TRBJ2-7; a possible D gene is TRBD2 (6 bases). CDR3 length: 13 amino acids. Germline V gene sequence: CDR1 MNHEY, CDR2 SMNVEV (reference sequence). Trimming took off 6 bases at V and 4 bases at J, with 13 bases between the two ends. The CDR3 region has the DNA TGTGCCAGCAGAAGTGTTGGGGGGTACGAGCAGTACTTC. It translates to CASRSVGGYEQYF.

The chain combines TRBV29-1 with TRBJ1-2; TRBD1 is a possible D gene (5 bases). There are 15 residues in the CDR3. Trimming removed 6 bases at V and 2 bases at J, with 19 bases between. Germline V CDR1 and CDR2: SQVTM, ANQGSEA. Written as DNA, the CDR3 is TGCAGCGTGGGGGGGTGGCGGGGCGCGAACTATGGCTACACCTTC. Protein product: CSVGGWRGANYGYTF. The full variable domain, with the rest looked up from reference TRBV29-1 and TRBJ1-2, is SAVISQKPSRDICQRGTSLTIQCQVDSQVTMMFWYRQQPGQSLTLIATANQGSEATYESGFVIDKFPISRPNLTFSTLTVSNMSPEDSSIYLCSVGGWRGANYGYTFGSGTRLTVV.

The chain has TRBV10-3 and TRBJ1-6, with 7 bases identical to TRBD1. Germline V gene sequence: CDR1 ENHRY, CDR2 SYGVKD. There are 14 residues in the CDR3. The trim removed 3 bases at V and 8 bases at J, leaving 4 bases unmatched. The CDR3 spells CAISDKGADSPLHF. CDR3 DNA sequence: TGTGCCATCAGTGACAAGGGGGCAGATTCACCCCTCCACTTT.

V gene TRBV28 combines with J gene TRBJ2-6; possible D gene TRBD2, 5 bases. This CDR3 comprises 16 residues. Germline values: CDR1 MDHEN, CDR2 SYDVKM. Between the trimmed V and J ends, which lost 8 bases and 0 bases, there was a span of 14 bases. CDR3 sequence (DNA): TGTGCCAGCGGCTCCAGCGGCTTCTCTGGGGCCAACGTCCTGACTTTC. This translates into CASGSSGFSGANVLTF.

This sequence joins TRBV24-1 and TRBJ2-1; D might be TRBD2 (6 bases). Germline CDR1 is KGHDR and CDR2 is SFDVKD. Deletions cut 3 bases from V and 7 bases from J, with 15 bases between. This CDR3 is 15 amino acids long. The CDR3 sequence: CATSDPSRDLNEQFF. CDR3 in DNA: TGTGCCACCAGTGATCCGTCCCGGGACTTGAATGAGCAGTTCTTC.

As DNA, the CDR3 is TGTGCCTGGAGTGGACCGGGAGGCGCAGATACGCAGTATTTT. It encodes CAWSGPGGADTQYF. The chain combines TRBV30 with TRBJ2-3; 7 bases fit TRBD2. V lost 1 base, J lost 4 bases, and 5 bases stayed unmatched. The CDR3 loop spans 14 amino acids. The V gene's germline CDR1 is GTSNPN and CDR2 SVGIG (reference sequence).

This rearrangement joins TRBV28 to TRBJ1-1, with 7 bases that match TRBD1. The CDR3 spans 15 residues. V was clipped by 1 base and J by 3 bases; unmatched bases: 5. Germline lookup yields CDR1 MDHEN and CDR2 SYDVKM. The CDR3 DNA follows: TGTGCCAGCAGTTTATCAGGGGGATCGGACACTGAAGCTTTCTTT. This codes for CASSLSGGSDTEAFF.

The V and J genes are TRBV18 and TRBJ2-7; perhaps TRBD2 as D (6 bases). V was pared by 2 bases and J by 0 bases, with 8 bases between. CDR1 is KGHSH, CDR2 LQKENI, per germline. The CDR3 runs 14 residues. CDR3 in DNA: TGTGCCAGCTCACCAGGACTACTCTCCTACGAGCAGTACTTC. Its protein is CASSPGLLSYEQYF.